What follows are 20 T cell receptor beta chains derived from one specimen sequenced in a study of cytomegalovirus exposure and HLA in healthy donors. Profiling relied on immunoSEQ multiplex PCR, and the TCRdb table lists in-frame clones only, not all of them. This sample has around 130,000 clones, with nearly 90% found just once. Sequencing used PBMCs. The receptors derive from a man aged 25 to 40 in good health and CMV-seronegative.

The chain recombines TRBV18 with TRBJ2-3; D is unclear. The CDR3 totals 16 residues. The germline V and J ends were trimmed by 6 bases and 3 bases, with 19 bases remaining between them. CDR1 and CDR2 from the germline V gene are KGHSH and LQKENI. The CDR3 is CASSQRRGTRTDTQYF. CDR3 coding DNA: TGTGCCAGCTCCCAGAGGCGTGGTACAAGGACAGATACGCAGTATTTT.

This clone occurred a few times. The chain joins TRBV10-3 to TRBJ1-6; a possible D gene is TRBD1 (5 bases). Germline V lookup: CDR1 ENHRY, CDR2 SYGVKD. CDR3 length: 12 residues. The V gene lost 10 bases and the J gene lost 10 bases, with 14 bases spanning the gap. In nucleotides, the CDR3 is TGTGCCAGCCGGGACTTACAGTCACCCCTCCACTTT. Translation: CASRDLQSPLHF.

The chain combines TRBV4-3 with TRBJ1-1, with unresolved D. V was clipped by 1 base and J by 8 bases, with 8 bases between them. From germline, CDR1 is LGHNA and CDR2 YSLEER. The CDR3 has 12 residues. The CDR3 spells CASSQGGREAFF. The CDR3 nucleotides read TGCGCCAGCAGCCAAGGAGGTCGCGAAGCTTTCTTT.

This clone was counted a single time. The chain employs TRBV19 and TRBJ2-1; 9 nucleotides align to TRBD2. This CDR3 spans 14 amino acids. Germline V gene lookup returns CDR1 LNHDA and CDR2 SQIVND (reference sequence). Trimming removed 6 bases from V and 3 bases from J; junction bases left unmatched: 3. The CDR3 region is CASRAGGYYNEQFF. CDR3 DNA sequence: TGTGCCAGTAGAGCGGGGGGTTACTACAATGAGCAGTTCTTC.

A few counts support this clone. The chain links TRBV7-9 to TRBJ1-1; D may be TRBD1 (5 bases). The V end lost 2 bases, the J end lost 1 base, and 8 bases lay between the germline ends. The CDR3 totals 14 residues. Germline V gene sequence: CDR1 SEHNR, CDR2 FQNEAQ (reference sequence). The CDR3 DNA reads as TGTGCCAGCAGCTTAACGACAGCGAACACTGAAGCTTTCTTT. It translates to CASSLTTANTEAFF.

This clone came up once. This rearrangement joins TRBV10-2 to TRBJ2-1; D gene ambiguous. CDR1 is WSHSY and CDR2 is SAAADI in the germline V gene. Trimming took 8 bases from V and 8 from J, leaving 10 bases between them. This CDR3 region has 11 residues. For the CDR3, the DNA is TGCGCCAGCTTATCAGGTTATGAGCAGTTCTTC. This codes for CASLSGYEQFF.

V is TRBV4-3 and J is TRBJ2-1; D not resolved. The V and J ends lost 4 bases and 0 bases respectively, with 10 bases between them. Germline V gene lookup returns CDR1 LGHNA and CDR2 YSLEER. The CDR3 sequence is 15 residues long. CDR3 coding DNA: TGCGCCAGCAGCCCCTCTACGAGCTCCTACAATGAGCAGTTCTTC. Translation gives CASSPSTSSYNEQFF.

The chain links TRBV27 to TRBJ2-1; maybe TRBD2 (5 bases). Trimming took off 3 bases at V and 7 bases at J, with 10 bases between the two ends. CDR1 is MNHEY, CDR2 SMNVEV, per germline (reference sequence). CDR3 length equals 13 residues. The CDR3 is CASSFGSGNEQFF. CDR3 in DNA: TGTGCCAGCAGTTTTGGGAGTGGGAATGAGCAGTTCTTC.

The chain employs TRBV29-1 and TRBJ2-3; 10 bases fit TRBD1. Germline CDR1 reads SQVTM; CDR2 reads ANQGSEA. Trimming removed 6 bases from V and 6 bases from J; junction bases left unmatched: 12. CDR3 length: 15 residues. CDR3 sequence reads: CSVAAGTGDFDTQYF. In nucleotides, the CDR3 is TGCAGCGTGGCCGCTGGGACAGGGGATTTCGATACGCAGTATTTT.

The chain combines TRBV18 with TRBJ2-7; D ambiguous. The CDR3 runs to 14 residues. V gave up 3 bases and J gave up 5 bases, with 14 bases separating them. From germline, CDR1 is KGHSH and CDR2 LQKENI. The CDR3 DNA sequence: TGTGCCAGCTCACCGGCGCTCGGGTTAGACGAGCAGTACTTC. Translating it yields CASSPALGLDEQYF.

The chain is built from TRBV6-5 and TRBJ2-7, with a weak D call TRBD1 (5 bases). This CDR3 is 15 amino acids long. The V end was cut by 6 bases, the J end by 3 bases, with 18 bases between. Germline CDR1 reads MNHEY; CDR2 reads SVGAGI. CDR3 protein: CASRPGQGGIYEQYF. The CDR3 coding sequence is TGTGCCAGCAGGCCCGGCCAGGGCGGAATCTACGAGCAGTACTTC.

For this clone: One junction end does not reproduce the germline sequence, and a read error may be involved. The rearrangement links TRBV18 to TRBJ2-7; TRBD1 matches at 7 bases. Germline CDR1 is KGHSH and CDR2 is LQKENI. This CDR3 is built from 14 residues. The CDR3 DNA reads TGTGCCAGTTCACCCGAGCAGGGGGCCTACGAGCAGTACTTC. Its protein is CASSPEQGAYEQYF.

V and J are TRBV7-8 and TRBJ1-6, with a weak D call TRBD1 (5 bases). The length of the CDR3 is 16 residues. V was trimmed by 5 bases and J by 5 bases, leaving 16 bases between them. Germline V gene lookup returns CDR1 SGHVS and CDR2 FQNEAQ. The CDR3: CASSPERRANNSPLHF. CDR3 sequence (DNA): TGTGCCAGCAGCCCTGAGCGCAGGGCTAATAATTCACCCCTCCACTTT.

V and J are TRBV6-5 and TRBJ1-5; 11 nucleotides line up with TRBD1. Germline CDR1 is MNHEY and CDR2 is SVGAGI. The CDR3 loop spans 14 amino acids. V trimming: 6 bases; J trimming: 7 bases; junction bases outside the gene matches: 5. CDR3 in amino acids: CASRTGQGGQPQHF. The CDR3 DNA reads TGTGCCAGCAGAACGGGACAGGGGGGGCAGCCCCAGCATTTT.

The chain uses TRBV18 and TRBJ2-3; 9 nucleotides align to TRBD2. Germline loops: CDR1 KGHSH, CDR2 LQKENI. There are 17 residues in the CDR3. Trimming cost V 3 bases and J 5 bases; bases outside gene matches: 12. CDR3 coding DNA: TGTGCCAGCTCACCCTCAGCGGGGGGCAGTTTTAAAGATACGCAGTATTTT. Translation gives CASSPSAGGSFKDTQYF. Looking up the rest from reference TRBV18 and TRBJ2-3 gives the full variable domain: NAGVMQNPRHLVRRRGQEARLRCSPMKGHSHVYWYRQLPEEGLKFMVYLQKENIIDESGMPKERFSAEFPKEGPSILRIQQVVRGDSAAYFCASSPSAGGSFKDTQYFGPGTRLTVL.

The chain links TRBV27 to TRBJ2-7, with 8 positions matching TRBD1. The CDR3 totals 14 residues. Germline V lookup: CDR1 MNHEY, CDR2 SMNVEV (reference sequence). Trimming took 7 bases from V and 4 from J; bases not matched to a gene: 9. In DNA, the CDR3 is TGTGCCAGCACCCCCAGGGGGCGCAGGTACGAGCAGTACTTC. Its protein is CASTPRGRRYEQYF.

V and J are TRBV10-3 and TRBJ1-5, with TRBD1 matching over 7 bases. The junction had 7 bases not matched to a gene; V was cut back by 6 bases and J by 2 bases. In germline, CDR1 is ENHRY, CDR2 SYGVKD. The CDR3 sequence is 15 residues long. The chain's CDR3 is CAISLSGQGNQPQHF. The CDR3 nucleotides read TGTGCCATCAGCCTTTCAGGACAGGGCAATCAGCCCCAGCATTTT.

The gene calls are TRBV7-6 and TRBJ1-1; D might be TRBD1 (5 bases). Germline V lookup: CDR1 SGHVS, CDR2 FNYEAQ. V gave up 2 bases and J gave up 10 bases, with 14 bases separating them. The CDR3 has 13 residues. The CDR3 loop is CASSLLEGRGAFF. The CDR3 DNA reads TGTGCCAGCAGCTTATTGGAGGGGAGGGGAGCTTTCTTT.

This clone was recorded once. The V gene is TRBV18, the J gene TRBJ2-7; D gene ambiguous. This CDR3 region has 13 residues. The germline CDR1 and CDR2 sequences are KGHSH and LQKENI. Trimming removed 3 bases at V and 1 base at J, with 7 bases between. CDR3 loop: CASSPAVSYEQYF. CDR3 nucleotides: TGTGCCAGCTCACCGGCAGTGTCCTACGAGCAGTACTTC.

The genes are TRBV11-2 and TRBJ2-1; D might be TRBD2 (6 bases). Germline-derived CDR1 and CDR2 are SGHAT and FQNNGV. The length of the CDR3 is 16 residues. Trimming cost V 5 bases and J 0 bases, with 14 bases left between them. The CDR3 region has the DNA TGTGCCAGCAGCGAAACTCGGGAGAGCTCCTACAATGAGCAGTTCTTC. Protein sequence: CASSETRESSYNEQFF.